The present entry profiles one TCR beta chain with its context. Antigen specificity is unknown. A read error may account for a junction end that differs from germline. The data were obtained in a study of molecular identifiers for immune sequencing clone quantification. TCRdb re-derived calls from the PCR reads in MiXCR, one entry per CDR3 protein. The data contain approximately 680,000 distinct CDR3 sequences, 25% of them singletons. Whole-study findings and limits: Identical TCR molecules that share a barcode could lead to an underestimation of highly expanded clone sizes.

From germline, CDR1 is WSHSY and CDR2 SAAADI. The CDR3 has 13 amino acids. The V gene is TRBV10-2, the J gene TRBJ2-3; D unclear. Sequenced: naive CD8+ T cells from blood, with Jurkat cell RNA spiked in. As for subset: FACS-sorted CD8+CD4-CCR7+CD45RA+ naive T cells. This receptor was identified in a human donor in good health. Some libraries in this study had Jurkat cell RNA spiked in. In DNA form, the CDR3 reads TGCGCCCGCAGTGTGATCCCCCCCGATACGCAGTATTTT. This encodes CARSVIPPDTQYF.